The 11 T cell receptor beta chains below all came from one sample that was sequenced in a study of identical twins. Via MiXCR, TCRdb re-called the 5' RACE reads, giving one row per CDR3 protein. The table has about 250,000 distinct CDR3 sequences, approximately 7.8% seen once; the top ten hold under 7%. These same data were also listed under a study on yellow fever vaccine responses in identical twins.

The sample taken for sequencing was CD8+ T cells sorted from blood. The receptor source for this set is a woman younger than 35 in good health.

This clonotype came up a few times. The rearrangement uses TRBV5-1 and TRBJ2-7, with 7 bases identical to TRBD2. The junction had 6 bases not matched to a gene; V was cut back by 4 bases and J by 2 bases. The CDR3 sequence is 14 residues long. Germline V lookup: CDR1 SGHRS, CDR2 YFSETQ. DNA of the CDR3: TGCGCCAGCAGCCACGGTCTAGCGGCCTACGAGCAGTACTTC. Translating it yields CASSHGLAAYEQYF.

In its sample, this clonotype was seen many times. The chain is built from TRBV6-4 and TRBJ2-3; either TRBD1 or TRBD2 may fit D (5 bases each). Germline V CDR1 and CDR2: MRHNA, SNTAGT. Trimming removed 8 bases from V and 2 bases from J, with 14 bases in between. The CDR3 is made up of 14 amino acids. The CDR3 spells CASSFNGATDTQYF. CDR3 nucleotide sequence: TGTGCCAGCTCTTTTAACGGGGCCACAGATACGCAGTATTTT.

The chain uses TRBV5-1 and TRBJ1-2, with D maybe TRBD1 (5 bases). Germline-derived CDR1 and CDR2 are SGHRS and YFSETQ. V was cut by 4 bases and J by 3 bases, with 16 bases left in between. The CDR3 is 15 amino acids. This chain's CDR3 is CASSRQKGEDYGYTF. The CDR3 coding sequence is TGCGCCAGCAGCCGACAGAAAGGGGAGGACTATGGCTACACCTTC.

This clonotype turned up a few times. This rearrangement joins TRBV15 to TRBJ2-1; 9 bases agree with TRBD2. The CDR3 sequence is 17 residues long. In germline, CDR1 is LNHNV, CDR2 YYDKDF (reference sequence). V was pared by 0 bases and J by 8 bases, with 11 bases of the junction left unmatched. The CDR3 DNA follows: TGTGCCACCAGCAGAGATCAGCCTAGCGGGGAGATCGATGAGCAGTTCTTC. Residues: CATSRDQPSGEIDEQFF.

This clonotype was detected only a few times. V and J are TRBV9 and TRBJ2-7; D not certain. Germline lookup yields CDR1 SGDLS and CDR2 YYNGEE. The CDR3 contains 15 residues. The V end lost 0 bases, the J end lost 5 bases, and 15 bases lay between the germline ends. CDR3 residues: CASSVASARINEQYF. DNA for the CDR3: TGTGCCAGCAGCGTAGCGTCGGCTAGAATTAACGAGCAGTACTTC.

In the case of this clonotype: Given a much more abundant clone one base away, this may be a read error. This chain links TRBV12-3 or TRBV12-4 with TRBJ2-1; TRBD2 matches at 8 bases. The CDR3 covers 14 residues. The CDR3 DNA follows: TGTGACAGCAGTCCGGAGCGGGGGTCCAATGAGCAGTTCTTC. Protein sequence: CDSSPERGSNEQFF.

This clonotype was detected many times. The genes are TRBV15 and TRBJ2-3; D ambiguous. There are 14 residues in the CDR3. V gave up 3 bases and J gave up 0 bases, with 7 bases separating them. CDR1 LNHNV and CDR2 YYDKDF come from the germline V gene (reference sequence). In DNA, the CDR3 is TGTGCCACCAGCAGTGACTCGAGCACAGATACGCAGTATTTT. The encoded protein is CATSSDSSTDTQYF.

This clonotype appeared many times. The chain combines TRBV4-1 with TRBJ2-2; 11 positions agree with TRBD2. Germline-derived CDR1 and CDR2 are MGHRA and YSYEKL. The V segment lost 4 bases and the J segment 0 bases; nucleotides outside the gene matches: 4. The CDR3 consists of 17 residues. CDR3 nucleotide sequence: TGCGCCAGCAGCCTACTAGCGGGAGAGGCGAACACCGGGGAGCTGTTTTTT. Translating gives CASSLLAGEANTGELFF.

The chain employs TRBV11-1 and TRBJ1-1; 7 bases are shared with TRBD1. V lost 3 bases, J lost 1 base, and 2 bases stayed unmatched. CDR1 is SGHAT, CDR2 FQDESV, per germline (reference sequence). The CDR3 is 14 amino acids. CDR3 nucleotide sequence: TGTGCCAGCAGCTTCACAGGGGAGAACACTGAAGCTTTCTTT. Translated: CASSFTGENTEAFF.

This clonotype was seen at least ten times. The chain recombines TRBV12-3 or TRBV12-4 with TRBJ2-6; 8 bases map to TRBD2. The CDR3 extends over 13 amino acids. With V trimmed by 10 bases and J by 2 bases, 1 base remained unmatched. The CDR3 region is CATGGAGANVLTF. The DNA of the CDR3 is TGTGCCACCGGGGGGGCTGGGGCCAACGTCCTGACTTTC.

The chain has TRBV28 and TRBJ2-2, with 13 bases that match TRBD2. This CDR3 has 15 residues. Per the germline V gene, CDR1 is MDHEN and CDR2 is SYDVKM. V shed 8 bases, J shed 4 bases, and the junction held 4 bases outside the gene matches. The CDR3 sequence is CASGLAGVSTGELFF. CDR3 nucleotides: TGTGCCAGCGGACTAGCGGGAGTTAGCACCGGGGAGCTGTTTTTT.